This entry lists 18 T cell receptor beta chains sequenced from one sample in a study of glioma-infiltrating T cells. The iRepertoire nested amplicon-rescue multiplex PCR amplified TCR alpha and beta CDR3s from RNA. In TCRdb, the multiplex PCR reads were re-called with MiXCR into one record per CDR3 protein. The profile covers roughly 120,000 distinct CDR3 sequences, with about 25% appearing a single time and about a third taken by the ten largest. Material for sequencing was glioma tissue, nonneoplastic brain tissue, or PBMCs (not recorded which). The receptors shown here come from a human donor with low-grade glioma or glioblastoma, undergoing nonglioma brain surgery, or in good health (not recorded which).

This clonotype has a count of ten or more. The J gene is TRBJ2-7, the V gene TRBV28, with 8 bases lining up with TRBD1. Germline CDR1 reads MDHEN; CDR2 reads SYDVKM. V lost 4 bases and J lost 3; bases outside the gene matches: 5. The CDR3 has 14 amino acids. This CDR3 reads CASSSGQARYEQYF. CDR3 in DNA: TGTGCCAGCAGTTCGGGACAGGCCCGCTACGAGCAGTACTTC.

V and J are TRBV30 and TRBJ2-5; D is possibly TRBD2 (6 bases). The CDR3 has 12 residues. In germline, CDR1 is GTSNPN, CDR2 SVGIG (reference sequence). Between the trimmed V and J ends, which lost 4 bases and 5 bases, there was a span of 11 bases. The CDR3 sequence: CAWNTGAETQYF. The CDR3 DNA reads TGTGCCTGGAATACGGGAGCGGAGACCCAGTACTTC.

The sample holds a few counts of this clonotype. The gene calls are TRBV10-3 and TRBJ1-5; TRBD1 aligns across 7 bases. This CDR3 comprises 13 residues. V shed 5 bases, J shed 3 bases, and the junction held 1 base outside the gene matches. Germline assignment: CDR1 ENHRY and CDR2 SYGVKD. As DNA, the CDR3 is TGTGCCATCAGTACAGGGGACAATCAGCCCCAGCATTTT. Translating gives CAISTGDNQPQHF.

This sequence joins TRBV20-1 and TRBJ2-1; 13 nucleotides line up with TRBD2. Germline CDR1 reads DFQATT; CDR2 reads SNEGSKA (reference sequence). V was pared by 0 bases and J by 3 bases, with 8 bases of the junction left unmatched. The CDR3 sequence is 18 residues long. The CDR3 sequence is CSARDFLTSGGSYNEQFF. CDR3 coding DNA: TGCAGTGCTAGAGATTTCCTGACTAGCGGGGGGAGCTACAATGAGCAGTTCTTC.

Concerning this clonotype: This clone may be a read error of a much larger clone one base away. This chain joins TRBV9 and TRBJ2-1, with 9 nucleotides matching TRBD2. Germline V gene data show CDR1 as SGDLS and CDR2 as YYNGEE. The CDR3 contains 17 residues. As DNA, the CDR3 is TGTGCCAGCAGTTATAGTCTGACTAGCGGTGGGTGGGATGAGAAGTTCTTC. Amino acids: CASSYSLTSGGWDEKFF.

The chain recombines TRBV7-2 with TRBJ2-1; D uncertain. Germline values: CDR1 SGHTA, CDR2 FQGNSA. V shed 2 bases and J shed 16 bases, with 24 bases lying between them. The CDR3 consists of 15 residues. CDR3 DNA sequence: TGTGCCAGCAGCTTAAGCGACCGCTCATACAATGCGCATTTCTTC. It translates to CASSLSDRSYNAHFF. Together with reference TRBV7-2 and TRBJ2-1, the CDR3 gives the full variable domain: GAGVSQSPSNKVTEKGKDVELRCDPISGHTALYWYRQSLGQGLEFLIYFQGNSAPDKSGLPSDRFSAERTGGSVSTLTIQRTQQEDSAVYLCASSLSDRSYNAHFFGPGTRLTVL.

V gene TRBV4-2 combines with J gene TRBJ2-1; the match to TRBD2 covers 12 bases. The CDR3 has 19 amino acids. Per germline, CDR1 LGHNA and CDR2 YNFKEQ. Unmatched junction bases numbered 14, after V lost 6 bases and J lost 2 bases. This CDR3 is CASSYSASGGAGTYNEQFF. In DNA form, the CDR3 reads TGTGCCAGCAGTTACTCCGCTAGCGGGGGGGCGGGGACCTACAATGAGCAGTTCTTC.

This clonotype was observed at least ten times. V usage is TRBV20-1 and J usage is TRBJ2-3, with TRBD1 as a possible D gene (5 bases). The V end was cut by 3 bases, the J end by 2 bases, with 9 bases between. CDR3 length: 13 residues. CDR1 and CDR2 (germline): DFQATT, SNEGSKA (reference sequence). The DNA of the CDR3 is TGCAGTGCTAGTGCAGGGCTCACAGATACGCAGTATTTT. Its protein product is CSASAGLTDTQYF.

The chain links TRBV11-2 to TRBJ1-4, with 7 bases that match TRBD1. CDR1 SGHAT and CDR2 FQNNGV come from the germline V gene. V dropped 5 bases and J dropped 5; count of bases not matched to a gene: 14. CDR3 size: 17 residues. The CDR3 nucleotides are TGTGCCAGCAGCCCAGGAGGGACAGCCTGGGTGAATGAAAAACTGTTTTTT. This translates into CASSPGGTAWVNEKLFF.

Comment on this clonotype: This may stem from a read error, because a much larger clone lies one nucleotide away. The chain is built from TRBV14 and TRBJ1-1, with D hard to call. Germline values: CDR1 SGHDN, CDR2 FVKESK. This CDR3 has 13 residues. CDR3 nucleotides: TGTGCCAGCAGTGGTTATATGAACACTGAATCTTTCTTT. Its translation is CASSGYMNTESFF.

This clonotype was counted ten times or more. This sequence joins TRBV28 and TRBJ2-1; 9 bases align to TRBD2. Germline lookup yields CDR1 MDHEN and CDR2 SYDVKM. The CDR3 is made up of 14 amino acids. The trim removed 7 bases at V and 3 bases at J, leaving 4 bases unmatched. CDR3 coding DNA: TGTGCCAGCACGGGACTAGCTGTCTACAATGAGCAGTTCTTC. Translating it yields CASTGLAVYNEQFF.

This clonotype appeared many times. V usage is TRBV7-2 and J usage is TRBJ2-7; TRBD1 matches at 8 bases. Germline assignment: CDR1 SGHTA and CDR2 FQGNSA. The junction had 5 bases not matched to a gene; V was cut back by 1 base and J by 3 bases. This CDR3 region has 15 residues. The CDR3 DNA follows: TGTGCCAGCAGCTTAGTTCCAGGGGGCAGCTACGAGCAGTACTTC. It is translated as CASSLVPGGSYEQYF.

This clonotype was found many times. This sequence joins TRBV12-3 or TRBV12-4 and TRBJ2-5; 16 bases line up with TRBD2. The CDR3 sequence is 17 residues long. Losses at the gene ends were 4 bases for V and 5 bases for J; bases not matched to a gene: 7. The CDR3 DNA reads TGTGCCAGCAGTTCAGGGACTAGCGGGAGGGCCTTGGAGACCCAGTACTTC. This translates into CASSSGTSGRALETQYF.

This clonotype was counted at least ten times. V gene TRBV5-1 combines with J gene TRBJ1-3; TRBD1 might be the D (5 bases). The germline CDR1 and CDR2 sequences are SGHRS and YFSETQ. The germline V and J ends were trimmed by 3 bases and 0 bases, with 13 bases remaining between them. This CDR3 comprises 16 residues. CDR3 sequence reads: CASSSGPHSSGNTIYF. CDR3 DNA: TGCGCCAGCAGCTCGGGACCTCATAGCTCTGGAAACACCATATATTTT.

This clonotype has ten or more counts. The V gene is TRBV20-1, the J gene TRBJ1-5; possible D gene TRBD1, 5 bases. The V gene's germline CDR1 is DFQATT and CDR2 SNEGSKA (reference sequence). V dropped 6 bases and J dropped 4 bases, with 16 bases sitting between them. The CDR3 contains 14 residues. CDR3 loop: CSAPRWGGNQPQHF. CDR3 nucleotide sequence: TGCAGTGCCCCTCGGTGGGGGGGTAATCAGCCCCAGCATTTT.

Comment on this clonotype: This sequence is one base from a far larger clone and is likely a read error. This chain connects TRBV12-3 or TRBV12-4 to TRBJ1-2; D is unclear. The CDR3 has 14 amino acids. The CDR3 DNA is TGTGCCAGCAGTTTAGCCGAAGCCAACTATGGCCACACCTTC. Amino acids: CASSLAEANYGHTF.

A note on this clonotype: Possible read error: a much larger clone is one base away. This sequence joins TRBV4-1 and TRBJ2-7, with 10 bases aligning to TRBD2. The CDR3 runs to 16 residues. CDR1 is MGHRA and CDR2 is YSYEKL in the germline V gene. The V segment lost 1 base and the J segment 2 bases; nucleotides outside the gene matches: 5. CDR3 sequence reads: CASSQAYTSGAYEQYF. The DNA of the CDR3 is TGCGCCAGCAGCCAAGCTTATACTAGCGGGGCCTACGAGCAGTACTTC.

This clonotype showed up just once. In this CDR3 the conserved last residue, phenylalanine or tryptophan, is missing, so a read error is likely. V gene TRBV29-1 combines with J gene TRBJ1-3, with D uncertain. Germline V gene data show CDR1 as SQVTM and CDR2 as ANQGSEA. V lost 3 bases to trimming and J lost 4 bases, with 7 bases between them. This CDR3 region has 12 residues. The CDR3 DNA sequence: TGCAGCGTTGATAATGGAGGAAACACCATATATTCT. The encoded protein is CSVDNGGNTIYS.